This T cell receptor beta chain was observed in a study of Tregs in tolerant kidney transplant recipients. Broader study findings: Activated donor B cell expansion appeared to reveal the most relevant donor-specific TCRbeta repertoire.

Profiled with immunoSEQ multiplex PCR; TCRdb holds only in-frame clones, not every one. This sample yields just under 45,000 clones, of which 95% are seen a single time; approximately 0.41% belongs to the top ten. V was shortened by 2 bases and J by 3 bases, with 8 bases between the two germline ends. Germline CDR1 is SGHRS and CDR2 is YFSETQ. This CDR3 is built from 14 residues. Of note for this clone: Its antigen is unknown.

The TCR originated in a human donor in good health. The sample taken for sequencing was Tregs from blood cultured with allogeneic cells. V gene TRBV5-1 combines with J gene TRBJ1-4; weak D call: TRBD1 (5 bases). DNA of the CDR3: TGCGCCAGCAGCTTCAGGGCCGCTAATGAAAAACTGTTTTTT. It yields the protein CASSFRAANEKLFF. Supplemented by reference TRBV5-1 and TRBJ1-4, the full variable domain reads KAGVTQTPRYLIKTRGQQVTLSCSPISGHRSVSWYQQTPGQGLQFLFEYFSETQRNKGNFPGRFSGRQFSNSRSEMNVSTLELGDSALYLCASSFRAANEKLFFGSGTQLSVL.